This is a list of T cell receptor beta chains from one sample in a study of long-term antiretroviral therapy in people with HIV. The method was immunoSEQ multiplex PCR; TCRdb's version includes in-frame clones alone and lacks a portion of them. Altogether roughly 42,000 clones are present, about nine tenths being singletons, with the ten largest covering about 4%. The sample here was unsorted PBMCs, taken 1.2 years after starting antiretroviral therapy. The receptors were gathered from a woman between 45 and 60 years old with HIV. Both conserved end residues are part of each CDR3. D genes are given only for firm matches. Size is omitted from some rows. Given values are once, few, many or a class for expanded clones.

V gene: TRBV19; J gene: TRBJ1-5; clone size: NA; D gene: TRBD1; CDR3 DNA: TGTGCCAGTAGAGGACAGGGGGATCAGCCCCAGCATTTT; CDR3 protein: CASRGQGDQPQHF
V gene: TRBV30; J gene: TRBJ2-7; clone size: NA; D gene: NA; CDR3 DNA: TGTGCCTGGGCAGGGAGCGGAAGCAGCTCCTACGAGCAGTACTTC; CDR3 protein: CAWAGSGSSSYEQYF
V gene: TRBV5-5; J gene: TRBJ1-1; clone size: NA; D gene: TRBD1; CDR3 DNA: TGTGCCAGCAGCAAGGGGACAGGGGCGGTATTAAACACTGAAGCTTTCTTT; CDR3 protein: CASSKGTGAVLNTEAFF
V gene: TRBV9; J gene: TRBJ1-4; clone size: NA; D gene: NA; CDR3 DNA: TGTGCCAGCAGCTTGCAGGGTGAAAAACTGTTTTTT; CDR3 protein: CASSLQGEKLFF
V gene: TRBV4-3; J gene: TRBJ2-7; clone size: NA; D gene: TRBD2; CDR3 DNA: TGCGCCAGCAGCCCCGTGGAGGCGGGGGGCTACGAGCAGTACTTC; CDR3 protein: CASSPVEAGGYEQYF
V gene: TRBV7-3; J gene: TRBJ2-1; clone size: NA; D gene: TRBD2; CDR3 DNA: TGTGCCAGCAGCTTCCCTGTGGCTAGCGGGGGGGTTGAGCAGTTCTTC; CDR3 protein: CASSFPVASGGVEQFF
V gene: TRBV5-1; J gene: TRBJ2-2; clone size: NA; D gene: NA; CDR3 DNA: TGCGCCAGCAGCTTGGGCAGGGTGAACACCGGGGAGCTGTTTTTT; CDR3 protein: CASSLGRVNTGELFF
V gene: TRBV19; J gene: TRBJ1-6; clone size: NA; D gene: TRBD1; CDR3 DNA: TGTGCCAGTAGTCCGGACTCCCGGGACAGGGGTAATTCACCCCTCCACTTT; CDR3 protein: CASSPDSRDRGNSPLHF
V gene: TRBV6-5; J gene: TRBJ1-3; clone size: NA; D gene: NA; CDR3 DNA: TGTGCCACCACAGGGTCATTGGGAAACACCATATATTTT; CDR3 protein: CATTGSLGNTIYF
V gene: TRBV30; J gene: TRBJ1-3; clone size: NA; D gene: NA; CDR3 DNA: TGTGCCTGGCAGAGCTCTGGAAACACCATATATTTT; CDR3 protein: CAWQSSGNTIYF
V gene: TRBV2; J gene: TRBJ1-2; clone size: NA; D gene: TRBD1; CDR3 DNA: TGTGCCAGCAGTGAAGCGGGGCAGGGGGTTGCCTTC; CDR3 protein: CASSEAGQGVAF
V gene: TRBV2; J gene: TRBJ2-5; clone size: NA; D gene: NA; CDR3 DNA: TGTGCCAGCAGGGCCGGGGGTATGGAGACCCAGTACTTC; CDR3 protein: CASRAGGMETQYF
V gene: TRBV18; J gene: TRBJ2-5; clone size: once; D gene: NA; CDR3 DNA: TGTGCCAGCTCACCTGATCAAGAGACCCAGTACTTC; CDR3 protein: CASSPDQETQYF
V gene: TRBV7-2; J gene: TRBJ1-6; clone size: few; D gene: TRBD1; CDR3 DNA: TGTGCCAGCAGCTCCCCGACAGGGGGCGCGTCCCCCTATAATTCACCCCTCCACTTT; CDR3 protein: CASSSPTGGASPYNSPLHF
V gene: TRBV4-3; J gene: TRBJ1-3; clone size: NA; D gene: NA; CDR3 DNA: TGCGCCAGCAGCCAAGATCGGGGGCTTGGAAACACCATATATTTT; CDR3 protein: CASSQDRGLGNTIYF
V gene: TRBV29-1; J gene: TRBJ1-1; clone size: NA; D gene: TRBD1; CDR3 DNA: TGCAGCGTTGGTGAGACAGGGGGCACTGAAGCTTTCTTT; CDR3 protein: CSVGETGGTEAFF
V gene: TRBV9; J gene: TRBJ2-7; clone size: NA; D gene: NA; CDR3 DNA: TGTGCCAGCAGCGTAGAAGAATCCTACGAGCAGTACTTC; CDR3 protein: CASSVEESYEQYF
V gene: TRBV7-3; J gene: TRBJ1-2; clone size: few; D gene: NA; CDR3 DNA: TGTGCCAGCAGCTCCGACGTGCGGAATGGCTACACCTTC; CDR3 protein: CASSSDVRNGYTF
V gene: TRBV18; J gene: TRBJ2-7; clone size: few; D gene: NA; CDR3 DNA: TGTGCCAGAAAGGACGAGCAGTACTTC; CDR3 protein: CARKDEQYF
V gene: TRBV7-2; J gene: TRBJ2-7; clone size: NA; D gene: NA; CDR3 DNA: TGTGCCAGCAGCTTAGTGGGGTACGAGCAGTACTTC; CDR3 protein: CASSLVGYEQYF
V gene: TRBV6-6; J gene: TRBJ2-2; clone size: NA; D gene: NA; CDR3 DNA: TGTGCCAGCAGTAATCCGAACACCGGGGAGCTGTTTTTT; CDR3 protein: CASSNPNTGELFF
V gene: TRBV30; J gene: TRBJ1-2; clone size: NA; D gene: TRBD1; CDR3 DNA: TGTGCCTTGGGACAGGGAGCCCATGGCTACACCTTC; CDR3 protein: CALGQGAHGYTF
V gene: TRBV6-5; J gene: TRBJ1-2; clone size: NA; D gene: NA; CDR3 DNA: TGTGCCAGCAGTTACTCTTTCGACGGCAGGGCCTATGGCTACACCTTC; CDR3 protein: CASSYSFDGRAYGYTF
V gene: TRBV30; J gene: TRBJ2-5; clone size: NA; D gene: TRBD2; CDR3 DNA: TGTGCCTGGAGTACGGGGACTAGCAGGGCAGAGACCCAGTACTTC; CDR3 protein: CAWSTGTSRAETQYF
V gene: TRBV29-1; J gene: TRBJ2-3; clone size: NA; D gene: NA; CDR3 DNA: TGCAGCGTTGAACCGGGATTTGGGGGGCTGACAGATACGCAGTATTTT; CDR3 protein: CSVEPGFGGLTDTQYF
V gene: TRBV7-8; J gene: TRBJ2-1; clone size: NA; D gene: NA; CDR3 DNA: TGTGCCAGCAGCATCCGACAGAGGGGGGTTTACAATGAGCAGTTCTTC; CDR3 protein: CASSIRQRGVYNEQFF
V gene: TRBV11-2; J gene: TRBJ1-1; clone size: NA; D gene: NA; CDR3 DNA: TGTGCCAGCAGCTTAGATTTTGGGGCAGGTGAAGCTTTCTTT; CDR3 protein: CASSLDFGAGEAFF
V gene: TRBV29-1; J gene: TRBJ1-1; clone size: few; D gene: NA; CDR3 DNA: TGCAGCGTTGCCGCAGGGGCTCCTGAAGCTTTCTTT; CDR3 protein: CSVAAGAPEAFF
V gene: TRBV6-6; J gene: TRBJ2-7; clone size: NA; D gene: TRBD1; CDR3 DNA: TGTGCCAGCAGGAGGACAGGGGAGAACTACGAGCAGTACTTC; CDR3 protein: CASRRTGENYEQYF
V gene: TRBV18; J gene: TRBJ2-3; clone size: NA; D gene: TRBD2; CDR3 DNA: TGTGCCAGCTCACCACCGTCTAGCGGGGCTGTGGATACGCAGTATTTT; CDR3 protein: CASSPPSSGAVDTQYF
V gene: TRBV10-2; J gene: TRBJ2-1; clone size: NA; D gene: TRBD1; CDR3 DNA: TGCGCCAGCAGTGAGGAAGGGGGCGGCTACAATGAGCAGTTCTTC; CDR3 protein: CASSEEGGGYNEQFF
V gene: TRBV5-1; J gene: TRBJ2-4; clone size: NA; D gene: NA; CDR3 DNA: TGCGCCAGCAGCGCTATTTCATTGGCCAAAAACATTCAGTACTTC; CDR3 protein: CASSAISLAKNIQYF
V gene: TRBV6-6; J gene: TRBJ1-1; clone size: NA; D gene: NA; CDR3 DNA: TGTGCCAGTTCAATAAAGGGGGTTGTGGGCACTGAAGCTTTCTTT; CDR3 protein: CASSIKGVVGTEAFF
V gene: TRBV5-1; J gene: TRBJ1-4; clone size: NA; D gene: TRBD1; CDR3 DNA: TGCGCCAGCAGCTTGGGGGACAGGGTCGGGACTAATGAAAAACTGTTTTTT; CDR3 protein: CASSLGDRVGTNEKLFF
V gene: TRBV30; J gene: TRBJ1-1; clone size: NA; D gene: NA; CDR3 DNA: TGTGCCTGGAGTAGGGGAACCTTGGGGGACACTGAAGCTTTCTTT; CDR3 protein: CAWSRGTLGDTEAFF
V gene: TRBV10-1; J gene: TRBJ2-7; clone size: few; D gene: NA; CDR3 DNA: TGCGCCAGTCGTTTCTCCTACGAGCAGTACTTC; CDR3 protein: CASRFSYEQYF